Below are 26 T cell receptor beta chains sequenced from a single sample in a study of T cell repertoires in cytomegalovirus infection. For these receptors, no antigen is known. TCRdb re-derived calls from the reads in MiXCR, one entry per CDR3 protein. The repertoire includes approximately 770,000 distinct CDR3 sequences, just under 30% of them detected once, and around 13% sits in the top ten. The source was cultured CD8+ T cells from PBMCs, collected from culture after CMV antigen stimulation. The receptors stem from a human donor in good health (CMV status not recorded). Some clones in this sample may be carry-over from other donors' samples.

This clonotype was seen only a few times. V gene TRBV20-1 combines with J gene TRBJ2-7, with 11 bases fitting TRBD1. The trim removed 5 bases at V and 2 bases at J, leaving 8 bases unmatched. Germline CDR1 reads DFQATT; CDR2 reads SNEGSKA (reference sequence). The CDR3 is made up of 15 amino acids. The CDR3 is CSAVPRDRGTYEQYF. As DNA, the CDR3 is TGCAGTGCTGTCCCTCGGGACAGGGGGACCTACGAGCAGTACTTC.

In this sample, this clonotype turned up many times. This rearrangement joins TRBV12-3 or TRBV12-4 to TRBJ1-1, with D hard to call. The V gene lost 2 bases and the J gene lost 2 bases, with 15 bases spanning the gap. This CDR3 spans 16 amino acids. CDR3 amino acids: CASSLNGFFPNTEAFF. The CDR3 DNA reads TGTGCCAGCAGTTTAAATGGTTTTTTCCCCAACACTGAAGCTTTCTTT.

Only a few counts were recorded for this clonotype. The genes are TRBV7-8 and TRBJ2-7, with TRBD1 identical over 7 bases. The germline gives CDR1 SGHVS, CDR2 FQNEAQ. This CDR3 has 16 residues. V shed 5 bases, J shed 7 bases, and the junction held 17 bases outside the gene matches. This CDR3 is CASSQPATGTDKEQYV. The DNA for the CDR3 is TGTGCCAGCAGCCAACCCGCGACAGGGACGGATAAAGAGCAGTACGTC.

This sequence joins TRBV10-3 and TRBJ1-5; D gene uncertain. Trimming cost V 4 bases and J 0 bases, with 10 bases left between them. The germline gives CDR1 ENHRY, CDR2 SYGVKD. The CDR3 length is 15 residues. This chain's CDR3 is CAISVTENSNQPQHF. The CDR3 DNA reads as TGTGCCATCAGTGTCACAGAGAATAGCAATCAGCCCCAGCATTTT.

This clonotype was recorded at least ten times. The genes are TRBV7-9 and TRBJ2-2; TRBD1 agrees at 7 bases. The V gene end was trimmed by 0 bases and the J gene end by 7 bases; junction bases not matched to a gene: 14. CDR1 and CDR2 (germline): SEHNR, FQNEAQ (reference sequence). The CDR3 has 18 residues. CDR3 loop: CASSLAHLRQGPGGELFF. CDR3 sequence (DNA): TGTGCCAGCAGCTTAGCGCATTTGCGACAGGGCCCCGGCGGGGAGCTGTTTTTT. Using reference TRBV7-9 and TRBJ2-2 for the parts outside the CDR3, the full variable domain is DTGVSQNPRHKITKRGQNVTFRCDPISEHNRLYWYRQTLGQGPEFLTYFQNEAQLEKSRLLSDRFSAERPKGSFSTLEIQRTEQGDSAMYLCASSLAHLRQGPGGELFFGEGSRLTVL.

This rearrangement joins TRBV6-5 to TRBJ2-2; maybe TRBD2 (7 bases). CDR3 size: 15 residues. Germline lookup yields CDR1 MNHEY and CDR2 SVGAGI. Trimming removed 0 bases from V and 6 bases from J, with 11 bases in between. The CDR3 DNA is TGTGCCAGCAGTTACTCGGGGGGGCGCTCCGGGGAGCTGTTTTTT. Translation: CASSYSGGRSGELFF.

The CDR3 region has the DNA TGTGCCAGCTCACCTCGGGACTCCTCTAGCAATCAGCCCCAGCATTTT. Translation: CASSPRDSSSNQPQHF. The V and J genes are TRBV18 and TRBJ1-5; D is perhaps TRBD1 (5 bases). This CDR3 comprises 16 residues. CDR1 is KGHSH, CDR2 LQKENI, per germline. Trimming cost V 3 bases and J 0 bases, with 12 bases left between them.

The V gene is TRBV7-6, the J gene TRBJ2-2; D is perhaps TRBD2 (6 bases). This CDR3 is 16 amino acids long. Germline V CDR1 and CDR2: SGHVS, FNYEAQ. V lost 5 bases, J lost 4 bases, and 17 bases lay in between. CDR3 bases: TGTGCCAGCAGCGCCTTGGCTAGCGTGGTCACCGGGGAGCTGTTTTTT. Protein: CASSALASVVTGELFF.

This clonotype was counted once. The chain uses TRBV14 and TRBJ2-5, with D perhaps matching TRBD1 (5 bases). The germline CDR1 and CDR2 sequences are SGHDN and FVKESK. Trimming pared 6 bases from V and 0 bases from J, leaving 14 bases between. This CDR3 is 15 amino acids long. The CDR3, as DNA: TGTGCCAGCAGATCACAGGACCAATACCAAGAGACCCAGTACTTC. Its protein is CASRSQDQYQETQYF.

This chain connects TRBV7-9 to TRBJ2-7; D may correspond to TRBD1 or TRBD2 (5 bases each). With 5 bases removed from V and 5 bases from J, the gap between germline ends came to 13 bases. Germline V lookup: CDR1 SEHNR, CDR2 FQNEAQ (reference sequence). The CDR3 length is 13 residues. CDR3 region: CASSPRGVHEQYV. The CDR3 nucleotides are TGTGCCAGCAGCCCCAGAGGGGTCCACGAGCAGTACGTC.

The chain joins TRBV6-6 to TRBJ2-1; D remains ambiguous. The ends were cut back, 5 bases at V and 4 bases at J, with 18 bases in the middle. The germline CDR1 and CDR2 sequences are MNHNY and SVGAGI (reference sequence). The CDR3 sequence is 16 residues long. The CDR3 protein is CASSKLSDGTYNEQFF. The CDR3 nucleotides are TGTGCCAGCAGTAAGTTAAGTGACGGAACTTACAATGAGCAGTTCTTC.

There are a few counts of this clonotype. A junction end diverges from the germline sequence, so it may reflect a read error. The CDR3 region has the DNA TGTGCTAGCAGCTCCCTAGCGGGGGAAGGCAATGAGCAGTTCTTC. Its translation: CASSSLAGEGNEQFF. The genes are TRBV7-7 and TRBJ2-1; 10 positions agree with TRBD2. CDR3 size: 15 residues. Germline V gene lookup returns CDR1 SSHAT and CDR2 FNYEAQ (reference sequence).

There are a few counts of this clonotype. The V gene is TRBV6-2 or TRBV6-3, the J gene TRBJ2-1; 14 nucleotides match TRBD2. Germline-derived CDR1 and CDR2 are MNHEY and SVGEGT. The CDR3 is 13 amino acids. After removal of 10 bases from V and 9 bases from J, the junction contained 5 bases not matched to a gene. The CDR3 DNA is TGTGCCATTGGGACTAGCGGGGGTTCTGAGCAGTTCTTC. Its translation: CAIGTSGGSEQFF.

The table lists this clonotype with a few counts. This chain joins TRBV6-1 and TRBJ2-3; possible D gene TRBD1, 6 bases. V dropped 3 bases and J dropped 0 bases, with 13 bases sitting between them. The germline CDR1 and CDR2 sequences are MNHNS and SASEGT. The CDR3 totals 16 residues. Here the CDR3 DNA reads TGTGCCAGCAGTGATAATCAGGGGCCGAGCACAGATACGCAGTATTTT. Its translation is CASSDNQGPSTDTQYF.

The J gene is TRBJ2-5, the V gene TRBV12-5; TRBD1 or TRBD2 may be the D gene (6 bases each). Trimming took off 7 bases at V and 0 bases at J, with 12 bases between the two ends. Germline V lookup: CDR1 LGHNT, CDR2 FRNRAP. The CDR3 runs 14 residues. The CDR3 coding sequence is TGTGCTAGTGCGGGGGCAGGGAACCAAGAGACCCAGTACTTC. This translates into CASAGAGNQETQYF. Complete variable domain (other parts from reference TRBV12-5 and TRBJ2-5): DARVTQTPRHKVTEMGQEVTMRCQPILGHNTVFWYRQTMMQGLELLAYFRNRAPLDDSGMPKDRFSAEMPDATLATLKIQPSEPRDSAVYFCASAGAGNQETQYFGPGTRLLVL.

As regards this clonotype: Germline is not matched at one junction end, which may reflect a read error. This chain links TRBV5-6 with TRBJ2-3, with 13 nucleotides matching TRBD2. This CDR3 region has 16 residues. The germline V gene encodes CDR1 SGHDT and CDR2 YYEEEE. The CDR3 spells CTSSYTSGGAADTQYF. In DNA form, the CDR3 reads TGTACCAGCAGCTACACTAGCGGGGGGGCCGCAGATACGCAGTATTTT.

The rearrangement joins TRBV10-2 to TRBJ2-5; TRBD2 matches at 11 bases. This CDR3 has 16 amino acids. After removal of 1 base from V and 2 bases from J, the junction contained 3 bases not matched to a gene. CDR1 is WSHSY, CDR2 SAAADI, per germline. The CDR3 nucleotides are TGCGCCAGCAGTGAGTTGACTAGCGGGGAACAAGAGACCCAGTACTTC. Its translation is CASSELTSGEQETQYF.

Only a few counts were recorded for this clonotype. CDR3 residues: CASSPWEDTYGYTF. The CDR3 DNA is TGTGCCAGCAGCCCCTGGGAAGACACCTATGGCTACACCTTC. The chain recombines TRBV7-6 with TRBJ1-2; D gene unclear. Germline CDR1 and CDR2: SGHVS and FNYEAQ. Trimming removed 5 bases from V and 4 bases from J, with 14 bases in between. This CDR3 region has 14 residues.

The chain has TRBV7-9 and TRBJ1-2, with D unresolved. There are 19 residues in the CDR3. V dropped 1 base and J dropped 3 bases, with 24 bases sitting between them. Germline V gives CDR1 SEHNR, CDR2 FQNEAQ (reference sequence). The CDR3 loop reads CASSLGYLVDPERYYGYTF. The CDR3 DNA follows: TGTGCCAGCAGCTTAGGTTATTTGGTGGACCCCGAGAGGTACTATGGCTACACCTTC.

This clonotype has a handful of counts. The CDR3 nucleotides read TGTGCCAGCAGCTACCGGGACAGGGACGAGACCCAGTACTTC. Translating gives CASSYRDRDETQYF. The V gene is TRBV7-9, the J gene TRBJ2-5; 9 bases fit TRBD1. The CDR3 is 14 amino acids. With 4 bases clipped from V and 5 bases from J, the junction kept 5 bases outside the gene matches. Germline V CDR1 and CDR2: SEHNR, FQNEAQ (reference sequence).

The CDR3 sequence: CASSPRQGYYNEQFF. CDR3 sequence (DNA): TGTGCCAGCAGTCCCCGACAGGGGTACTACAATGAGCAGTTCTTC. V usage is TRBV27 and J usage is TRBJ2-1; 8 bases fit TRBD1. The CDR3 contains 15 residues. CDR1 and CDR2 (germline): MNHEY, SMNVEV (reference sequence). V dropped 5 bases and J dropped 3; count of bases not matched to a gene: 6.

This clonotype appeared a few times. The rearrangement joins TRBV7-9 to TRBJ1-1; tentatively, D is TRBD1 (6 bases). CDR1 and CDR2 (germline): SEHNR, FQNEAQ (reference sequence). The V end was cut by 4 bases, the J end by 6 bases, with 12 bases between. The CDR3 is 13 residues long. In nucleotides, the CDR3 is TGTGCCAGCAGCTCCGTAGGACAGTCTGAAGCTTTCTTT. Amino acids: CASSSVGQSEAFF.

This clonotype was counted a few times. This chain uses TRBV5-6 with TRBJ2-1, with D perhaps being TRBD1 or TRBD2 (7 bases each). V was trimmed by 3 bases and J by 10 bases, leaving 17 bases between them. Germline V gene lookup returns CDR1 SGHDT and CDR2 YYEEEE. This CDR3 spans 14 amino acids. The CDR3 here is CASSSGGGAWEQFF. CDR3 in DNA: TGTGCCAGCAGCTCAGGGGGAGGGGCTTGGGAGCAGTTCTTC.

This clonotype was recorded a few times. The chain links TRBV7-8 to TRBJ2-7; the D call may be TRBD1 or TRBD2 (5 bases each). The V gene's germline CDR1 is SGHVS and CDR2 FQNEAQ. CDR3 size: 16 residues. Trimming took off 0 bases at V and 0 bases at J, with 12 bases between the two ends. CDR3 protein: CASSLARMGVSYEQYF. Here the CDR3 DNA reads TGTGCCAGCAGCTTAGCAAGGATGGGGGTCTCCTACGAGCAGTACTTC.

The V call is TRBV5-1, the J call TRBJ2-1; 10 bases match TRBD1. CDR1 is SGHRS and CDR2 is YFSETQ in the germline V gene. Unmatched junction bases numbered 8, after V lost 4 bases and J lost 1 base. The CDR3 is 17 residues long. In nucleotides, the CDR3 is TGCGCCAGCAGCGGGGGACAGGGGATATCGTCCTACAATGAGCAGTTCTTC. Its protein is CASSGGQGISSYNEQFF. The full variable domain, completed using reference TRBV5-1 and TRBJ2-1, is KAGVTQTPRYLIKTRGQQVTLSCSPISGHRSVSWYQQTPGQGLQFLFEYFSETQRNKGNFPGRFSGRQFSNSRSEMNVSTLELGDSALYLCASSGGQGISSYNEQFFGPGTRLTVL.

The table lists this clonotype with many counts. The V and J genes are TRBV7-6 and TRBJ2-7; no firm D call. Per germline, CDR1 SGHVS and CDR2 FNYEAQ. The germline V and J ends were trimmed by 2 bases and 3 bases, with 8 bases remaining between them. This CDR3 contains 13 residues. CDR3 sequence reads: CASSLTDFYEQYF. The CDR3 DNA reads TGTGCCAGCAGCTTAACAGACTTCTACGAGCAGTACTTC.